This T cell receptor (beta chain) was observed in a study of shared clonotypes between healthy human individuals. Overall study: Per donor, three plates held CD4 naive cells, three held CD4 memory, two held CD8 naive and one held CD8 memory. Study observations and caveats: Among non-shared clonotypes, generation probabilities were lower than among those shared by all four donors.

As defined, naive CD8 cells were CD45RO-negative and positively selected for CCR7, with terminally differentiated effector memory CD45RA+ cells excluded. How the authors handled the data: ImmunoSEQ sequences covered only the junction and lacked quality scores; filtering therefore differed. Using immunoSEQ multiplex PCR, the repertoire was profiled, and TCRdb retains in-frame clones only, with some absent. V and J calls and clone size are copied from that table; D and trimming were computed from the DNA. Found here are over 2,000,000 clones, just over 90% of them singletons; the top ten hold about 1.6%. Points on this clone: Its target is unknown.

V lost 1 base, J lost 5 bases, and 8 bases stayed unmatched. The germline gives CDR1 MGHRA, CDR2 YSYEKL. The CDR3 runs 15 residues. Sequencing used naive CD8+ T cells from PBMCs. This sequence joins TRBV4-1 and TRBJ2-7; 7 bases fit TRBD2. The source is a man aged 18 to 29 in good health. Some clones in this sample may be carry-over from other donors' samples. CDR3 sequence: CASSQGREGFHEQYF. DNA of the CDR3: TGCGCCAGCAGCCAAGGGAGGGAGGGGTTCCACGAGCAGTACTTC.